This T cell receptor beta chain came from a study of blood T cell repertoires in COVID-19. Study-wide context: PBMCs, B-cell-depleted T cells, or T cells were the source of the cDNA or gDNA that made up the material.

The V end was cut by 5 bases, the J end by 6 bases, with 13 bases between. The CDR3 contains 13 residues. Germline V CDR1 and CDR2: LNHDA, SQIVND (reference sequence). TCRdb's copy holds only in-frame clones and misses some; the assay was immunoSEQ multiplex PCR. The data show over 100,000 clones, approximately 90% seen once. This chain links TRBV19 with TRBJ1-2; no clear D. The TCR was taken from a woman between 45 and 65 years old with COVID-19, enrolled during active disease. Sequencing was carried out using peripheral blood. The CDR3 nucleotides read TGTGCCAGTAGTTTGACTGAGGTGCATGGCTACACCTTC. Translating gives CASSLTEVHGYTF.